This T cell receptor beta chain was identified in a study of T cells in Graves' hyperthyroidism and ophthalmopathy. There are 15 residues in the CDR3. Germline V gene data show CDR1 as ENHRY and CDR2 as SYGVKD. V dropped 5 bases and J dropped 3 bases, with 17 bases sitting between them. Each diagnosis was grounded in clinical symptoms, serum thyroxine and TRAb, thyroid ultrasound, and orbital computed tomography. Isolation of PBMCs was performed on about 10 ml fresh peripheral blood. It was RNA transcripts that yielded the amplified TCR beta CDR3 regions. The TCR CDR3 was amplified in a first-round RT-PCR using the HTBI primer set. Using its own MiXCR run on the multiplex PCR reads, TCRdb lists one record per CDR3 protein. The profile shows hundreds of thousands of distinct CDR3 sequences, over 35% of them singletons.

Sequenced: blood. The V gene is TRBV10-3, the J gene TRBJ2-7, with D possibly being TRBD2 (7 bases). This sequence originates from a woman aged 40 to 49 with Graves' hyperthyroidism. The CDR3: CAISTDSGAVYEQYF. CDR3 nucleotides: TGTGCCATCAGTACGGACAGCGGGGCGGTCTACGAGCAGTACTTC.